Reported below is one TCR beta chain. What it binds is unknown. The sample is drawn from a study of cytomegalovirus exposure and HLA in healthy donors. General study findings and limits: Among the most significant clusters, several appeared linked to common viral pathogens in a later analysis. Analysis was carried out at a later point, and it linked a missense DCLRE1C variant to TCR beta V- and J-gene trimming. In a later analysis, approximately 18,000 TCR beta sequences were associated with HLA alleles at 0.05 false discovery rate.

The CDR3 consists of 15 residues. After removal of 5 bases from V and 4 bases from J, the junction contained 11 bases not matched to a gene. Germline V gene sequence: CDR1 SGHAT, CDR2 FQNNGV. Vbeta (60) and Jbeta (13) primers were used in the PCR. The protocol was immunoSEQ multiplex PCR, while the TCRdb copy is restricted to in-frame clones and leaves out a portion. This specimen shows 150,000 or so clones; the ten leading clones hold 1.5% to 2%. The chain couples TRBV11-2 to TRBJ2-7; TRBD1 aligns across 7 bases. The source material was PBMCs. This receptor was identified in a woman aged 45 to 65 in good health and CMV-seronegative. CDR3 protein: CASSGGGQRMYEQYF. The DNA for the CDR3 is TGTGCCAGCAGCGGTGGGGGACAGAGAATGTACGAGCAGTACTTC.